A single sample is the source of the 12 T cell receptor beta chains below, sequenced in a study of T cell repertoires in cytomegalovirus infection. No antigen has been identified for these receptors. Using its own MiXCR run on the reads, TCRdb lists one record per CDR3 protein. The sample has some 320,000 distinct CDR3 sequences, about 28% seen once. Sample: cultured PBMCs, taken from culture after CMV antigen stimulation. All receptors derive from a human donor in good health (CMV status not recorded). Some clones in this sample may be carry-over from other donors' samples.

This clonotype was recorded a few times. The CDR3 DNA sequence: TGTGCCAGCAGTGGCAACAGCCGGGAAGCTTTCTTT. Translating it yields CASSGNSREAFF. The chain joins TRBV2 to TRBJ1-1; D gene unclear. The germline CDR1 and CDR2 sequences are SNHLY and FYNNEI. Trimming took off 4 bases at V and 8 bases at J, with 11 bases between the two ends. The CDR3 consists of 12 residues.

The table lists this clonotype with a count of one. The chain recombines TRBV28 with TRBJ1-2; weak D call: TRBD1 (5 bases). Germline-derived CDR1 and CDR2 are MDHEN and SYDVKM. The CDR3 runs 15 residues. V lost 5 bases, J lost 3 bases, and 16 bases lay in between. CDR3 in amino acids: CASSRDPSSHYGYTF. In DNA, the CDR3 is TGTGCCAGCAGTCGGGACCCCAGTTCGCACTATGGCTACACCTTC.

The table lists this clonotype with many counts. The V gene is TRBV7-2, the J gene TRBJ1-6, with D possibly TRBD1 on 6 matching bases. Germline V gene sequence: CDR1 SGHTA, CDR2 FQGNSA. V lost 8 bases to trimming and J lost 0 bases, with 17 bases between them. This CDR3 region has 17 residues. The CDR3 coding sequence is TGTGCCAGCGCGGGGGCAGGCGATAGCTCCTATAATTCACCCCTCCACTTT. This sequence encodes CASAGAGDSSYNSPLHF.

The table lists this clonotype with many counts. The V call is TRBV7-3, the J call TRBJ2-5; D is tentatively TRBD1 or TRBD2 (7 bases each). With 5 bases removed from V and 5 bases from J, the gap between germline ends came to 9 bases. The germline V gene has CDR1 SGHTA and CDR2 FQGTGA. The CDR3 extends over 12 amino acids. The CDR3 sequence is CASSQGGETQYF. Written as DNA, the CDR3 is TGTGCCAGCAGCCAGGGGGGGGAGACCCAGTACTTC.

The CDR3 sequence: CASSLYGLSTDTQYF. The DNA of the CDR3 is TGTGCCAGCAGTTTATACGGGCTTAGCACAGATACGCAGTATTTT. The V gene is TRBV27, the J gene TRBJ2-3; D remains ambiguous. The germline gives CDR1 MNHEY, CDR2 SMNVEV (reference sequence). The V and J ends lost 1 base and 0 bases respectively, with 8 bases between them. The CDR3 extends over 15 amino acids.

This clonotype was detected only a few times. V usage is TRBV7-9 and J usage is TRBJ2-1; either TRBD1 or TRBD2 may supply D (5 bases each). From germline, CDR1 is SEHNR and CDR2 FQNEAQ (reference sequence). The CDR3 covers 18 residues. V lost 3 bases to trimming and J lost 0 bases, with 18 bases between them. CDR3 sequence: CASSLRNGSRGSYNEQFF. CDR3 nucleotide sequence: TGTGCCAGCAGCTTGCGCAATGGGTCGAGGGGCTCCTACAATGAGCAGTTCTTC.

The CDR3 DNA reads as TGTGCCACCAAAAGGCCGGAGGGCACTGAAGCTTTCTTT. This gives the protein CATKRPEGTEAFF. This chain uses TRBV6-6 with TRBJ1-1, with unresolved D. Germline CDR1 is MNHNY and CDR2 is SVGAGI (reference sequence). CDR3 length: 13 residues. Trimming pared 10 bases from V and 4 bases from J, leaving 16 bases between.

This chain connects TRBV7-8 to TRBJ2-2; maybe TRBD1 (6 bases). The CDR3 loop spans 15 amino acids. Trimming removed 1 base from V and 3 bases from J, with 9 bases in between. The germline CDR1 and CDR2 sequences are SGHVS and FQNEAQ. CDR3 DNA: TGTGCCAGCAGCTTAGTGGGACATTACACCGGGGAGCTGTTTTTT. This sequence encodes CASSLVGHYTGELFF.

The chain uses TRBV25-1 and TRBJ2-3; 7 bases are a match to TRBD1. This CDR3 comprises 19 residues. V was pared by 5 bases and J by 0 bases, with 17 bases of the junction left unmatched. Germline V gene sequence: CDR1 MGHDK, CDR2 SYGVNS. The chain's CDR3 is CASSYPTRGPFSSTDTQYF. The CDR3, as DNA: TGTGCCAGCAGTTATCCGACGAGGGGGCCATTCTCTAGCACAGATACGCAGTATTTT.

This sequence joins TRBV6-2 or TRBV6-3 and TRBJ2-7; TRBD2 matches 9 bases. Germline lookup yields CDR1 MNHEY and CDR2 SVGEGT. With V trimmed by 2 bases and J by 3 bases, 14 bases remained unmatched. CDR3 length: 18 amino acids. The CDR3 DNA sequence: TGTGCCAGCAGTTACAGGGGTGGTCCTAGCGGGGAGTTCTACGAGCAGTACTTC. Translating gives CASSYRGGPSGEFYEQYF.

This clonotype showed up just a few times. The chain couples TRBV4-1 to TRBJ1-1; 12 positions match TRBD1. The CDR3 has 16 amino acids. V trimming: 1 base; J trimming: 3 bases; junction bases outside the gene matches: 3. Germline V lookup: CDR1 MGHRA, CDR2 YSYEKL. In DNA form, the CDR3 reads TGCGCCAGCAGCCAAGTTGGGACAGGGGGCCACACTGAAGCTTTCTTT. Translating it yields CASSQVGTGGHTEAFF.

This clonotype has only a few counts. The chain has TRBV12-3 or TRBV12-4 and TRBJ2-3; D not certain. V lost 4 bases to trimming and J lost 6 bases, with 14 bases between them. The CDR3 runs 14 residues. CDR3 in amino acids: CASSSGPAEDTQYF. The CDR3 DNA is TGTGCCAGCAGTTCAGGCCCCGCCGAGGATACGCAGTATTTT.